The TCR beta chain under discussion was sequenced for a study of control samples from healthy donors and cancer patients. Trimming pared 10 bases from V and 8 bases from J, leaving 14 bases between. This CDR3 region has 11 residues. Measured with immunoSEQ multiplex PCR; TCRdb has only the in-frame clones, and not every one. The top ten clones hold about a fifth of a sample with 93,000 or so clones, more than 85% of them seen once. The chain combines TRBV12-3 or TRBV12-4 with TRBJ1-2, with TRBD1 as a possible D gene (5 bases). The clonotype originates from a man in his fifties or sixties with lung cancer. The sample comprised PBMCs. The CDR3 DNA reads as TGTGCCACCTTGGGGGTTTTCGGCTACACCTTC. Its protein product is CATLGVFGYTF.